Here is one TCR beta chain with its context. Its recognized antigen is unknown. No base-level quality is on record; no much larger clone is a single base apart. From the cysteine up to the phenylalanine, the CDR3 has a length of 17 residues. Only the CDR3 DNA is retained, 51 bases long and in frame from the first base. The germline ends are 15 bases apart after V is trimmed by 3 bases and J by 0 bases. The germline V gene supplies CDR1 SGHAT and CDR2 FQNNGV. The record originates from a study of blood T cell repertoires in COVID-19 (dated by TCRdb to 2018 to 2021). A note on the overall study: Samples covering the acute and convalescent phases of COVID-19 were provided by collaborators in the United States, Italy and Spain. The prospective study material was composed of cDNA or gDNA derived from T cells, B-cell-depleted T cells, or PBMCs. Deeply sampled blood TCRbeta repertoires from subjects exposed to, actively infected with, or recovered from COVID-19 were included in the dataset. The repertoires were released in a freely available public database intended as a resource for research on the immune response to SARS-CoV-2. The samples were drawn from the first 160 participants of the ongoing ImmuneRACE study and from some 1,300 subjects provided by 6 global collaborators. Sample metadata almost always included a de-identified subject ID, COVID-19 status, age in years and sex. Where HLA class I and class II types were available, the types were taken from metadata supplied by the sample provider, not from assay-based typing. General findings and caveats noted by the study authors: The quantity of clinical and demographic metadata differed by source and by participant and was supplied without curation.

Each collaborating institution followed its own protocols to collect whole blood in K2EDTA tubes. For TCRbeta analysis, collaborators shipped samples in one of three forms: frozen whole blood, isolated PBMCs, or DNA extracted from either of those sample types. TCRbeta CDR3 regions were amplified from genomic DNA using the immunoSEQ Assay, a bias-controlled multiplex PCR. As for the original processing: Nucleated cell counts per sample were estimated from amplification of reference gene primers within the assay. To quantify the absolute abundance of each unique TCRbeta CDR3 rearrangement, sequence reads were collapsed and filtered. Productive Simpson clonality was computed per sample as the square root of Simpson's diversity index over productive rearrangements. Here the immuneACCESS table is served through TCRdb, limited to in-frame sequences with V and J called. Missing clones are a known gap in these copies; in checked studies unresolved V genes cover under half, and the rest lacks a known reason. The V and J calls and clone size come from that table; D and trimming were worked out from the DNA. The sample table shows over 200,000 clones, and 83% are seen once. The biggest ten clones account for 2% to 3% of the sample.

The sequence links TRBV11-2 to TRBJ1-5; 5 matching bases give a weak D call of TRBD1. Sequenced material: peripheral blood. The receptor was isolated from a woman aged 40 to 50 with active or convalescent COVID-19. The DNA sequence reads TGTGCCAGCAGCTTTGATGGGGCAGCTTATAGCAATCAGCCCCAGCATTTT. This sequence encodes CASSFDGAAYSNQPQHF.